This T cell receptor beta chain was obtained from a study of blood T cell repertoires in COVID-19. The CDR3 runs 13 residues. In germline, CDR1 is SGHKS, CDR2 YYEKEE (reference sequence). Trimming left V 0 bases short and J 3 bases short, with 6 bases between. In the source study's methods: It was from reference gene primer amplification that nucleated cell counts were estimated. Method: immunoSEQ multiplex PCR; TCRdb's copy keeps in-frame clones and lacks some. That table furnishes V, J and clone size, whereas the DNA furnished D and trimming. The sample lists roughly 140,000 clones, 80% to 90% occurring once.

This clonotype originated in a man between 65 and 79 years old with acute or convalescent COVID-19. V gene TRBV5-5 combines with J gene TRBJ2-5; D gene ambiguous. The sequencing sample was made of peripheral blood. The CDR3 region is CASSLGQEETQYF. For the CDR3, the DNA is TGTGCCAGCAGCTTGGGTCAGGAAGAGACCCAGTACTTC.